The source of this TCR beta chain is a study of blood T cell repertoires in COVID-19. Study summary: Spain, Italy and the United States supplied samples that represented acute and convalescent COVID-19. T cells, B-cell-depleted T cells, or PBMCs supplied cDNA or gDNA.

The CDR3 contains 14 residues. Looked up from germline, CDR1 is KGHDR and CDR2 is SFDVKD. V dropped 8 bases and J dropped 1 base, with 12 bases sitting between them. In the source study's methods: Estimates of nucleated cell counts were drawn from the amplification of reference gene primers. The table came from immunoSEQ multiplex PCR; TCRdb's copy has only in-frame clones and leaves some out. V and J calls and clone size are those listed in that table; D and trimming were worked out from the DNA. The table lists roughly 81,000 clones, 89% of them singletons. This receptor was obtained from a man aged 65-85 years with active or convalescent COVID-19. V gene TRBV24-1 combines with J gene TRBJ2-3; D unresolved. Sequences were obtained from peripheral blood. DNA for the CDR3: TGTGCCACCAACGGTGGTACTGGCACAGATACGCAGTATTTT. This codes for CATNGGTGTDTQYF.